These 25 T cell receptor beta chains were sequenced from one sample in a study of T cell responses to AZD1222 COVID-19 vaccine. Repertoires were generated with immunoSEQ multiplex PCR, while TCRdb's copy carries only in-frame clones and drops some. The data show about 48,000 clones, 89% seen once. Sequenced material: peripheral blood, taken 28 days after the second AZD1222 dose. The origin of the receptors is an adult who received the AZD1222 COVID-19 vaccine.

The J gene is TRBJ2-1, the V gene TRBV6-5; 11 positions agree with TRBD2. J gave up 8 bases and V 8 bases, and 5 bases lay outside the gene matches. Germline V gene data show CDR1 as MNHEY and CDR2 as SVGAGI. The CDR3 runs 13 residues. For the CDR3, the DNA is TGTGCCAGCGATAGCGGGAGGGCCCATGAGCAGTTCTTC. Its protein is CASDSGRAHEQFF.

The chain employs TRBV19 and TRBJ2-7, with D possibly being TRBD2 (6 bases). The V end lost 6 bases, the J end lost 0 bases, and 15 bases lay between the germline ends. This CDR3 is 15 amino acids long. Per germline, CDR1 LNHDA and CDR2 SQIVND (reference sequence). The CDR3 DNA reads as TGTGCCAGTAGAACCGGGACTGGAAGCTCCTACGAGCAGTACTTC. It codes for CASRTGTGSSYEQYF.

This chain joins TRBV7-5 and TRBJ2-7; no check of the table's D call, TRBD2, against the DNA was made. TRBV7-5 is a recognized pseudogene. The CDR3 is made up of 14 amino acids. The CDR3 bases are TGTGCCAGTACGCCCGGGAAAAGCTCCTACGAGCAGTACTTC. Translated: CASTPGKSSYEQYF.

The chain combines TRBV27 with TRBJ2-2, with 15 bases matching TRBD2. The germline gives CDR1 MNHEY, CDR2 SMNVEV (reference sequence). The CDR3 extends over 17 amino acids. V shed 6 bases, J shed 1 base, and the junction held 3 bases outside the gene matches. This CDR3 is CASRGLAGGENTGELFF. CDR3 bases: TGTGCCAGCAGGGGACTAGCGGGAGGCGAGAACACCGGGGAGCTGTTTTTT.

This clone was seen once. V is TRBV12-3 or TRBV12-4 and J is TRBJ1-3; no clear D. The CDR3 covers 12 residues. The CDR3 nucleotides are TGTGCGGATGGGAGCTCTGGAAACACCATATATTTT. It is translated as CADGSSGNTIYF.

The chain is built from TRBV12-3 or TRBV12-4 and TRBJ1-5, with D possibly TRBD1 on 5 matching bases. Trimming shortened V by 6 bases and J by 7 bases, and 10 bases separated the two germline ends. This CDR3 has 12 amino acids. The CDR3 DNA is TGTGCCAGCAGGGCCAGGGAACAGCCCCAGCATTTT. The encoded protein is CASRAREQPQHF.

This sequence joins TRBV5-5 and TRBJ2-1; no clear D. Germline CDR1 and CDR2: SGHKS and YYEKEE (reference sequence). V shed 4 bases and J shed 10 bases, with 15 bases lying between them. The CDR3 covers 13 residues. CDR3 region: CASSETDATEQFF. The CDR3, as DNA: TGTGCCAGCAGCGAGACGGACGCCACCGAGCAGTTCTTC. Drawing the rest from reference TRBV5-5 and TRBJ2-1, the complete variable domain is DAGVTQSPTHLIKTRGQQVTLRCSPISGHKSVSWYQQVLGQGPQFIFQYYEKEERGRGNFPDRFSARQFPNYSSELNVNALLLGDSALYLCASSETDATEQFFGPGTRLTVL.

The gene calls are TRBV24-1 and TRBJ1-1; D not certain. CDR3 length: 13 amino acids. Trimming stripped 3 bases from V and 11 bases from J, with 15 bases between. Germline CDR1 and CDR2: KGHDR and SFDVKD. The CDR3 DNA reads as TGTGCCACCAGTGATCCGTATTCCCCGGAGGCTTTCTTT. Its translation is CATSDPYSPEAFF.

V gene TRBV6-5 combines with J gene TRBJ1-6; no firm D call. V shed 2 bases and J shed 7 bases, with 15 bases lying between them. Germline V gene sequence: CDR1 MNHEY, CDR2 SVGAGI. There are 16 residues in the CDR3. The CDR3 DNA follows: TGTGCCAGCAGTTACACGCCCGGGAGCAGCAATTCACCCCTCCACTTT. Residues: CASSYTPGSSNSPLHF.

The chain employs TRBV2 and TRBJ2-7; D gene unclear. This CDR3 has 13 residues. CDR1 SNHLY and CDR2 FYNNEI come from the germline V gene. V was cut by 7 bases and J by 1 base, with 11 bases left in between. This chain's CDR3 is CASKGGSSYEQYF. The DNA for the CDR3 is TGTGCCAGCAAGGGCGGTTCTTCCTACGAGCAGTACTTC.

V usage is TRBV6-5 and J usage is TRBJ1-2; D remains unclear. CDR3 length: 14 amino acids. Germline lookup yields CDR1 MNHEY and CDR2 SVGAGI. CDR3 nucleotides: TGTGGCCTTAAACTCGACGGGGAGGCGAATGGCTACACCTTC. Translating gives CGLKLDGEANGYTF.

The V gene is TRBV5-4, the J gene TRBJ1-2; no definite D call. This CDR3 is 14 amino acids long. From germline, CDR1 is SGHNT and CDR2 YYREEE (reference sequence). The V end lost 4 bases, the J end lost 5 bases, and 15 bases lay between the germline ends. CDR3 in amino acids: CASSPMGVKYGYTF. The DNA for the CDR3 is TGTGCCAGCAGCCCTATGGGTGTTAAATATGGCTACACCTTC.

CDR3 protein: CATSRDLLRGSSYNEQFF. The DNA for the CDR3 is TGTGCCACCAGCAGAGATCTACTTCGGGGGAGCTCCTACAATGAGCAGTTCTTC. The J gene is TRBJ2-1, the V gene TRBV15; TRBD2 is a possible D gene (6 bases). V dropped 0 bases and J dropped 0 bases, with 15 bases sitting between them. Germline V CDR1 and CDR2: LNHNV, YYDKDF (reference sequence). There are 18 residues in the CDR3.

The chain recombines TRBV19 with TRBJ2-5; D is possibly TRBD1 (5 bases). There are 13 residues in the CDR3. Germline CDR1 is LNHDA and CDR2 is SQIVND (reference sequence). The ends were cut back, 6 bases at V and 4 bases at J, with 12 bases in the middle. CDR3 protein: CASSRVEVETQYF. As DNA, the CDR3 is TGTGCCAGTAGCAGGGTCGAGGTAGAGACCCAGTACTTC.

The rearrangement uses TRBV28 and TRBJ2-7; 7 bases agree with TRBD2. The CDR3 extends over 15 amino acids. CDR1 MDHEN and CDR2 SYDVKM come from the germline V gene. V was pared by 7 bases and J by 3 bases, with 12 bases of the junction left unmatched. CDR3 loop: CASTMATSSFYEQYF. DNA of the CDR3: TGTGCCAGCACTATGGCGACTAGCAGTTTCTACGAGCAGTACTTC.

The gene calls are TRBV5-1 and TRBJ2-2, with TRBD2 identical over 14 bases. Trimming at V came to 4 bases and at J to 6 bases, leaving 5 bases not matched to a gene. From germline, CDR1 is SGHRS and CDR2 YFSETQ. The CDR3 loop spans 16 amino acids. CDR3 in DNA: TGCGCCAGCAGCACCCGACTAGCGGGAGGGTCCGGGGAGCTGTTTTTT. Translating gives CASSTRLAGGSGELFF.

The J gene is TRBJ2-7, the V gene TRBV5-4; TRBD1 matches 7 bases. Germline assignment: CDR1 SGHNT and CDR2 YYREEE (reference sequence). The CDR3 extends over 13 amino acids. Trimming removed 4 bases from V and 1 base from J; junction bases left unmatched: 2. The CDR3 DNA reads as TGTGCCAGCAGCACAGGGGTTTCCTACGAGCAGTACTTC. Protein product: CASSTGVSYEQYF.

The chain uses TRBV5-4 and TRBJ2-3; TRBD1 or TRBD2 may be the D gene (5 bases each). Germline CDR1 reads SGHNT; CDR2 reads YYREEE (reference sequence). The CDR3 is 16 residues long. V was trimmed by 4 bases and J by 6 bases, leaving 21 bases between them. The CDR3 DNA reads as TGTGCCAGCAGCGAGAAACCCCCGGGGACCGGGGATACGCAGTATTTT. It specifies CASSEKPPGTGDTQYF.

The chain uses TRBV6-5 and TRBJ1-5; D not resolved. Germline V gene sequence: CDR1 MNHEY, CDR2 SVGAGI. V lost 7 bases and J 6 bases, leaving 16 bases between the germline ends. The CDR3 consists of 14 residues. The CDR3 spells CASTPGEEGQPQHF. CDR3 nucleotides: TGTGCCAGCACGCCCGGGGAGGAGGGTCAGCCCCAGCATTTT.

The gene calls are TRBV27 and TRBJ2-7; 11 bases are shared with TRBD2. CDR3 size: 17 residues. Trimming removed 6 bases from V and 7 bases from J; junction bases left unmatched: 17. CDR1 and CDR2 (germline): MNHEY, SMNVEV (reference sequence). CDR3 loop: CASSRTITRTSGYEQYF. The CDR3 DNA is TGTGCCAGCAGCCGTACCATTACCCGGACTAGCGGGTATGAGCAGTACTTC.

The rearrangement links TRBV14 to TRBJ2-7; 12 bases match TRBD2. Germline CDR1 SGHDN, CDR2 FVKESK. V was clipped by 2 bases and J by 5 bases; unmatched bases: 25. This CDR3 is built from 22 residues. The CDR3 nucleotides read TGTGCCAGCAGCCAAAGGCTTGTCGGCAGGGGGCTTGGACTAGCGGGACCTGACGAGCAGTACTTC. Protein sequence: CASSQRLVGRGLGLAGPDEQYF.

Here the CDR3 DNA reads TGCGCCAGCAGCTATGGACAGACGGTTGATCAGCCCCAGCATTTT. Protein: CASSYGQTVDQPQHF. The chain uses TRBV5-1 and TRBJ1-5, with a tentative D call TRBD1 (6 bases). Germline V gene sequence: CDR1 SGHRS, CDR2 YFSETQ. V was clipped by 3 bases and J by 5 bases, with 15 bases between them. The CDR3 sequence is 15 residues long.

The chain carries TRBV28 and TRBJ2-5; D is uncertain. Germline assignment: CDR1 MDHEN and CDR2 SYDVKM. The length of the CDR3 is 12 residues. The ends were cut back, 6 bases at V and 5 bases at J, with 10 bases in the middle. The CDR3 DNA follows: TGTGCCAGCAGGGGGTCCATGGAGACCCAGTACTTC. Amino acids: CASRGSMETQYF.

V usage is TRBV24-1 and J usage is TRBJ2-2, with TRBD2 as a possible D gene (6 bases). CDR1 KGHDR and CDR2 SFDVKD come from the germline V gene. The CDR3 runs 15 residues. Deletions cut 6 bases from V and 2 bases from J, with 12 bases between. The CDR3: CATSIGGHNTGELFF. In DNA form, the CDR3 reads TGTGCCACCAGTATCGGGGGTCATAACACCGGGGAGCTGTTTTTT.

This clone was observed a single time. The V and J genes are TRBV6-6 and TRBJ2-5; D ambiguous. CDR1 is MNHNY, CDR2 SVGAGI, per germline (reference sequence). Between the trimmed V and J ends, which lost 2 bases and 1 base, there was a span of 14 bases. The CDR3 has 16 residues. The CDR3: CASSYAFGSTQETQYF. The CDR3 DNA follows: TGTGCCAGCAGTTACGCATTCGGTTCGACCCAAGAGACCCAGTACTTC.